This T cell receptor (beta chain) is from a study of shared clonotypes between healthy human individuals. This CDR3 spans 11 amino acids. Germline V gives CDR1 SGHDT, CDR2 YYEEEE. The V end lost 3 bases, the J end lost 8 bases, and 6 bases lay between the germline ends. Sequenced by immunoSEQ multiplex PCR; TCRdb stores in-frame clones only, minus some. Here the sample spans approximately 2.4 million clones, more than 90% being singletons. Sequencing was carried out using naive CD4+ T cells sorted from blood. The subset: CD45RA+ positively selected. V usage is TRBV5-6 and J usage is TRBJ2-1; D gene ambiguous. The receptor comes from a man in his late teens or twenties in good health. Here the CDR3 reads CASSYGYEQFF. The CDR3 DNA is TGTGCCAGCAGCTATGGTTATGAGCAGTTCTTC.